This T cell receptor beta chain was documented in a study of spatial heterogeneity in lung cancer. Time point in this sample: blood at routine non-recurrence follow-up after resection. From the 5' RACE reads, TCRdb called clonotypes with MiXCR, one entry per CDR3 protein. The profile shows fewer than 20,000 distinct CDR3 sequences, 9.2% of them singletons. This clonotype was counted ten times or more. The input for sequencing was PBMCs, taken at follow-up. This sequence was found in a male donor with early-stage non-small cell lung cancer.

In nucleotides, the CDR3 is TGCAGCGTTGCCAGACAGGGGAGCTCTGGAAACACCATATATTTT. It is translated as CSVARQGSSGNTIYF. The chain recombines TRBV29-1 with TRBJ1-3; the match to TRBD1 covers 8 bases. Germline V lookup: CDR1 SQVTM, CDR2 ANQGSEA. V lost 4 bases and J lost 0; bases outside the gene matches: 5. This CDR3 has 15 amino acids.